Following are 17 T cell receptor beta chains from one sample sequenced in a study of patients and donors after allogeneic stem cell transplantation. From the RT-PCR reads, TCRdb called clonotypes with MiXCR, one entry per CDR3 protein. The top ten hold approximately 5.9% of the sample, which has 920,000 or so distinct CDR3 sequences, over 15% seen once. Sequenced material: blood, either unsorted or a sorted T cell fraction (not recorded which). These receptors all come from a human donor who was either an allogeneic HSCT recipient or a stem cell or donor lymphocyte infusion donor (not recorded which). It is not recorded whose cells these are; they may come from a transplant donor.

This clonotype turned up a few times. V and J are TRBV10-3 and TRBJ1-6; D is unclear. Germline lookup yields CDR1 ENHRY and CDR2 SYGVKD. The V end lost 7 bases, the J end lost 4 bases, and 8 bases lay between the germline ends. The CDR3 has 13 residues. The CDR3 DNA reads as TGTGCCATCACCACAGAGTATAATTCACCCCTCCACTTT. This gives the protein CAITTEYNSPLHF.

About this clonotype itself: Its ends do not fully match the called genes, so a read error is possible. The rearrangement joins TRBV12-3 or TRBV12-4 to TRBJ2-7; D remains unclear. The CDR3 extends over 12 amino acids. The CDR3 DNA sequence: TGTGCCAGCAGTTTAGCCGGCTACCAGCAGTACTTC. Translation: CASSLAGYQQYF.

The chain links TRBV5-1 to TRBJ2-1; D gene unclear. The CDR3 loop spans 13 amino acids. Germline lookup yields CDR1 SGHRS and CDR2 YFSETQ. Trimming removed 4 bases from V and 5 bases from J, with 10 bases in between. As DNA, the CDR3 is TGCGCCAGCAGCAAAGACTTGCACAATGAGCAGTTCTTC. Protein: CASSKDLHNEQFF. Looking up the rest from reference TRBV5-1 and TRBJ2-1 gives the full variable domain: KAGVTQTPRYLIKTRGQQVTLSCSPISGHRSVSWYQQTPGQGLQFLFEYFSETQRNKGNFPGRFSGRQFSNSRSEMNVSTLELGDSALYLCASSKDLHNEQFFGPGTRLTVL.

The J gene is TRBJ2-1, the V gene TRBV20-1, with D possibly TRBD1 on 6 matching bases. Germline CDR1 reads DFQATT; CDR2 reads SNEGSKA (reference sequence). The ends were cut back, 5 bases at V and 8 bases at J, with 10 bases in the middle. The CDR3 is made up of 11 amino acids. The CDR3 bases are TGCAGTGCTGGCAGGGGAGATGAGCAGTTCTTC. This codes for CSAGRGDEQFF.

This clonotype was recorded at least ten times. The chain combines TRBV5-1 with TRBJ2-3; TRBD2 might be the D (5 bases). The germline V gene has CDR1 SGHRS and CDR2 YFSETQ. Between the trimmed V and J ends, which lost 0 bases and 0 bases, there was a span of 11 bases. The length of the CDR3 is 16 residues. This CDR3 is CASSLALSVSTDTQYF. CDR3 nucleotide sequence: TGCGCCAGCAGCTTGGCCCTTAGCGTGAGCACAGATACGCAGTATTTT.

This clonotype was picked up a small number of times. The chain recombines TRBV5-1 with TRBJ2-2; 7 bases fit TRBD1. J lost 5 bases, V lost 5 bases, and 9 bases had no gene match. Germline V gene data show CDR1 as SGHRS and CDR2 as YFSETQ. This CDR3 contains 15 residues. CDR3 bases: TGCGCCAGCAGTTTGCCGGGACAGTCTACCGGGGAGCTGTTTTTT. Its translation is CASSLPGQSTGELFF. Full variable domain (rest looked up from reference TRBV5-1 and TRBJ2-2): KAGVTQTPRYLIKTRGQQVTLSCSPISGHRSVSWYQQTPGQGLQFLFEYFSETQRNKGNFPGRFSGRQFSNSRSEMNVSTLELGDSALYLCASSLPGQSTGELFFGEGSRLTVL.

V gene TRBV20-1 combines with J gene TRBJ2-1; D is unresolved. This CDR3 contains 11 residues. Per germline, CDR1 DFQATT and CDR2 SNEGSKA (reference sequence). V lost 2 bases, J lost 13 bases, and 12 bases lay in between. CDR3 region: CSARSINLQFF. The CDR3 coding sequence is TGCAGTGCTAGATCAATAAATTTACAGTTCTTC.

The chain has TRBV6-5 and TRBJ1-2; D perhaps matches TRBD1 (5 bases). The V and J ends lost 2 bases and 6 bases respectively, with 7 bases between them. Looked up from germline, CDR1 is MNHEY and CDR2 is SVGAGI. The CDR3 is 12 amino acids. In nucleotides, the CDR3 is TGTGCCAGCAGTTACGACAGACATGGCTACACCTTC. As protein: CASSYDRHGYTF.

The CDR3 DNA sequence: TGTGCCAGCAGCCGAAGCGAGGACAGCCGCTGGTCCGGGGAGCTGTTTTTT. Its protein is CASSRSEDSRWSGELFF. J is TRBJ2-2 and V is TRBV7-9, with a weak D call TRBD1 (6 bases). The CDR3 loop spans 17 amino acids. CDR1 is SEHNR, CDR2 FQNEAQ, per germline (reference sequence). V lost 5 bases, J lost 6 bases, and 22 bases lay in between.

A few counts support this clonotype. The chain uses TRBV11-3 and TRBJ2-7; unclear D gene. The germline V and J ends were trimmed by 5 bases and 0 bases, with 11 bases remaining between them. The germline CDR1 and CDR2 sequences are SGHNT and YENEEA. CDR3 length: 14 residues. The CDR3 spells CASSIGRASYEQYF. The CDR3 DNA is TGTGCCAGCAGCATAGGACGGGCCTCCTACGAGCAGTACTTC.

This clonotype was seen repeatedly, ten times or more. Germline and junction disagree at one end, which may indicate a read error. The chain couples TRBV5-1 to TRBJ2-7; no firm D call. CDR1 and CDR2 from the germline V gene are SGHRS and YFSETQ. The CDR3 loop spans 13 amino acids. Here the CDR3 reads CASSFQSSYEQYF. The CDR3 DNA reads as TGTGCCAGCAGTTTTCAGAGCTCCTACGAGCAGTACTTC.

The CDR3 bases are TGCAGCGCAACCAAGCGGGAGGGCCTGATTGGCACAGATACGCAGTATTTT. Protein sequence: CSATKREGLIGTDTQYF. V usage is TRBV29-1 and J usage is TRBJ2-3; 10 positions match TRBD2. The germline CDR1 and CDR2 sequences are SQVTM and ANQGSEA. The V and J ends lost 7 bases and 1 base, in that order; junction bases with no gene match: 14. This CDR3 has 17 amino acids.

The V and J genes are TRBV5-8 and TRBJ1-6; perhaps TRBD1 as D (6 bases). CDR1 is SGHTS and CDR2 is YDEGEE in the germline V gene. V dropped 6 bases and J dropped 4 bases, with 20 bases sitting between them. The CDR3 has 17 residues. CDR3 bases: TGTGCCAGCACCGTGTTCACGGGGACAAAGTATAATTCACCCCTCCACTTT. Residues: CASTVFTGTKYNSPLHF.

The V and J genes are TRBV6-5 and TRBJ2-3; 7 bases match TRBD2. Germline V gene lookup returns CDR1 MNHEY and CDR2 SVGAGI. Losses at the gene ends were 0 bases for V and 4 bases for J; bases not matched to a gene: 4. The length of the CDR3 is 15 residues. CDR3 region: CASSYSRGRADTQYF. CDR3 DNA sequence: TGTGCCAGCAGTTACTCGAGAGGGAGGGCAGATACGCAGTATTTT.

This clonotype was picked up a small number of times. The CDR3 is CASSHEQGAPREKLFF. In DNA, the CDR3 is TGCGCCAGCAGCCATGAACAGGGGGCGCCCCGTGAAAAACTGTTTTTT. The gene calls are TRBV4-3 and TRBJ1-4, with 9 positions matching TRBD1. Germline V gene sequence: CDR1 LGHNA, CDR2 YSLEER. Losses at the gene ends were 3 bases for V and 7 bases for J; bases not matched to a gene: 9. This CDR3 spans 16 amino acids.

This clonotype was found many times. The gene calls are TRBV4-2 and TRBJ2-7; possible D gene TRBD1, 6 bases. The germline V gene encodes CDR1 LGHNA and CDR2 YNFKEQ. The CDR3 is 17 residues long. The ends were cut back, 1 base at V and 5 bases at J, with 21 bases in the middle. CDR3 in amino acids: CASSQVMTGPKGNEQYF. The CDR3 DNA is TGTGCCAGCAGCCAAGTCATGACAGGTCCAAAAGGAAACGAGCAGTACTTC.

This clonotype was detected many times. V usage is TRBV5-1 and J usage is TRBJ2-1, with TRBD2 matching over 7 bases. The CDR3 runs 19 residues. Trimming removed 5 bases from V and 0 bases from J; junction bases left unmatched: 17. Germline-derived CDR1 and CDR2 are SGHRS and YFSETQ. DNA for the CDR3: TGCGCCAGCAGGCAGGGACTAAGCGCCTCCCTTAACTCCTACAATGAGCAGTTCTTC. It yields the protein CASRQGLSASLNSYNEQFF.